The clone carrying this TCR beta chain was seen ten or more times. Its antigen is unidentified. Using RNA transcripts as the source, TCR beta CDR3 regions were amplified. HTBI primers were used for first-round RT-PCR of the TCR CDR3. TCRdb reprocessed the multiplex PCR reads via MiXCR and lists one record per CDR3 protein. This repertoire shows 500,000 to 600,000 distinct CDR3 sequences, around 43% found once; its top ten account for roughly 45%. The source of the sample is a study of T cells in Graves' hyperthyroidism and ophthalmopathy. Study results and caveats: Most thyroid clonotypes expanded above 0.001 appeared in blood too. Ophthalmopathy was told apart from stable hyperthyroidism by a 13 V-J model. The model made its ophthalmopathy prediction, and onset followed a median about 6.8 months later.

Clinical symptoms, serum thyroxine, TRAb, thyroid ultrasound and orbital computed tomography informed diagnoses. The CDR3 has 12 residues. Germline V CDR1 and CDR2: SNHLY, FYNNEI. Trimming shortened V by 4 bases and J by 8 bases, and 11 bases separated the two germline ends. This clonotype was sampled from an adult woman with Graves' disease, either hyperthyroidism or ophthalmopathy (not recorded which). The J gene is TRBJ1-1, the V gene TRBV2; no clear D. The source material was peripheral blood or thyroid tissue (not recorded which). The CDR3 loop reads CASSVGTREAFF. CDR3 bases: TGTGCCAGCAGTGTCGGCACGCGCGAAGCTTTCTTT. Full variable domain (rest looked up from reference TRBV2 and TRBJ1-1): EPEVTQTPSHQVTQMGQEVILRCVPISNHLYFYWYRQILGQKVEFLVSFYNNEISEKSEIFDDQFSVERPDGSNFTLKIRSTKLEDSAMYFCASSVGTREAFFGQGTRLTVV.